This passage covers 31 T cell receptor beta chains from one sample sequenced in a study of patients and donors after allogeneic stem cell transplantation. TCRdb re-called the RT-PCR reads with MiXCR, one entry per CDR3 protein. In the table there are about 230,000 distinct CDR3 sequences, approximately 14% of which are singletons. The material sequenced was blood, either unsorted or a sorted T cell fraction (not recorded which). These receptors were taken from a human donor who was either an allogeneic HSCT recipient or a stem cell or donor lymphocyte infusion donor (not recorded which). It is not recorded whose cells these are; they may come from a transplant donor.

This clonotype turned up a few times. The chain links TRBV7-9 to TRBJ1-3, with D uncertain. From germline, CDR1 is SEHNR and CDR2 FQNEAQ (reference sequence). Between the trimmed V and J ends, which lost 1 base and 4 bases, there was a span of 17 bases. The CDR3 is 17 amino acids. CDR3 bases: TGTGCCAGCAGCTTAGATCCCCCCAACAGACTAGGAAACACCATATATTTT. Its protein is CASSLDPPNRLGNTIYF.

As concerns this clonotype: A much larger clone lies a single base off, so this may be a read error. The chain recombines TRBV18 with TRBJ1-2; possible D gene TRBD1, 6 bases. V lost 0 bases, J lost 0 bases, and 8 bases lay in between. The CDR3 loop spans 15 amino acids. Germline V gene lookup returns CDR1 KGHSH and CDR2 LQKENI. The CDR3 bases are TGTGCCAGCTCACCACCGGGACAATCTAACTATGGCTACACCTTC. It encodes CASSPPGQSNYGYTF.

CDR3 in amino acids: CSAISTVNNEQFF. CDR3 sequence (DNA): TGCAGTGCTATTTCGACAGTGAACAATGAGCAGTTCTTC. The gene calls are TRBV20-1 and TRBJ2-1, with a possible D match to TRBD1 (5 bases). Per germline, CDR1 DFQATT and CDR2 SNEGSKA (reference sequence). V gave up 4 bases and J gave up 5 bases, with 12 bases separating them. This CDR3 spans 13 amino acids.

J is TRBJ2-1 and V is TRBV6-2 or TRBV6-3; 7 bases agree with TRBD2. Per germline, CDR1 MNHEY and CDR2 SVGEGT. After removal of 4 bases from V and 5 bases from J, the junction contained 5 bases not matched to a gene. This CDR3 comprises 14 residues. The CDR3 DNA sequence: TGTGCCAGCAGTTCTAGCGGATCCCACAATGAGCAGTTCTTC. Its translation: CASSSSGSHNEQFF.

This clonotype was seen more than once but under ten times. The CDR3 DNA reads TGTGCCAGCAGCCCCCTGGACAGGGGGCGATCAGATACGCAGTATTTT. Encoded protein: CASSPLDRGRSDTQYF. V usage is TRBV11-2 and J usage is TRBJ2-3; TRBD1 aligns across 11 bases. There are 16 residues in the CDR3. The V and J ends lost 5 bases and 4 bases, in that order; junction bases with no gene match: 8. CDR1 SGHAT and CDR2 FQNNGV come from the germline V gene.

The CDR3 loop is CASSLKASGNDEQFF. The CDR3, as DNA: TGTGCCAGCAGCTTGAAGGCTAGCGGGAACGATGAGCAGTTCTTC. The J gene is TRBJ2-1, the V gene TRBV5-5, with 9 nucleotides matching TRBD2. Germline CDR1 SGHKS, CDR2 YYEKEE (reference sequence). The length of the CDR3 is 15 residues. V shed 1 base and J 8 bases; nucleotides not matched to a gene: 7.

This clonotype was picked up many times. The chain couples TRBV11-3 to TRBJ1-2; possibly TRBD1 for D (5 bases). CDR1 is SGHNT and CDR2 is YENEEA in the germline V gene. V lost 5 bases to trimming and J lost 6 bases, with 16 bases between them. This CDR3 comprises 14 residues. CDR3 bases: TGTGCCAGCAGCCCCGCCGAGGGACGGGATGGCTACACCTTC. This encodes CASSPAEGRDGYTF.

This clonotype was seen ten or more times. The J gene is TRBJ1-1, the V gene TRBV29-1; weak D call: TRBD1 (6 bases). The CDR3 is made up of 13 amino acids. V was shortened by 7 bases and J by 5 bases, with 17 bases between the two germline ends. CDR1 and CDR2 (germline): SQVTM, ANQGSEA. The CDR3 loop reads CSAQGKRGTEAFF. The CDR3 nucleotides are TGCAGCGCCCAGGGGAAGCGGGGTACTGAAGCTTTCTTT.

This clonotype was picked up a small number of times. The chain recombines TRBV28 with TRBJ1-2; TRBD1 aligns across 9 bases. Germline V gives CDR1 MDHEN, CDR2 SYDVKM. Losses at the gene ends were 4 bases for V and 4 bases for J; bases not matched to a gene: 7. The CDR3 is 15 amino acids. The CDR3 DNA follows: TGTGCCAGCAGTTCCACCGGGACAGGGACCTATGGCTACACCTTC. As protein: CASSSTGTGTYGYTF.

This clonotype was seen many times. The chain links TRBV12-3 or TRBV12-4 to TRBJ1-2; no clear D. V shed 3 bases and J shed 6 bases, with 11 bases lying between them. The length of the CDR3 is 13 residues. The CDR3 DNA reads TGTGCCAGCAGTTTCGCGGCCCATAATGGCTACACCTTC. It is translated as CASSFAAHNGYTF.

This clonotype showed up just a few times. This chain joins TRBV20-1 and TRBJ1-5; the D gene is possibly TRBD1 (5 bases). Trimming shortened V by 6 bases and J by 4 bases, and 13 bases separated the two germline ends. Germline V CDR1 and CDR2: DFQATT, SNEGSKA (reference sequence). This CDR3 spans 13 amino acids. The CDR3 loop reads CSASGTENQPQHF. The CDR3 nucleotides read TGCAGTGCGTCCGGGACGGAGAATCAGCCCCAGCATTTT.

The chain carries TRBV19 and TRBJ2-1; D is ambiguous. Germline loops: CDR1 LNHDA, CDR2 SQIVND (reference sequence). This CDR3 is built from 10 residues. V gave up 8 bases and J gave up 5 bases, with 4 bases separating them. DNA of the CDR3: TGTGCCAGTCGACACAATGAGCAGTTCTTC. Its translation is CASRHNEQFF.

The rearrangement uses TRBV30 and TRBJ1-2, with 7 bases matching TRBD1. Germline-derived CDR1 and CDR2 are GTSNPN and SVGIG (reference sequence). The CDR3 sequence is 13 residues long. J lost 7 bases, V lost 1 base, and 6 bases had no gene match. CDR3 in amino acids: CAWSASQGGGYTF. The CDR3, as DNA: TGTGCCTGGAGTGCTTCCCAGGGGGGTGGCTACACCTTC.

V usage is TRBV2 and J usage is TRBJ2-7; D is uncertain. Per the germline V gene, CDR1 is SNHLY and CDR2 is FYNNEI. Trimming pared 3 bases from V and 4 bases from J, leaving 7 bases between. The CDR3 is made up of 12 amino acids. CDR3 region: CASSEGWYEQYF. In DNA form, the CDR3 reads TGTGCCAGCAGTGAGGGGTGGTACGAGCAGTACTTC.

The chain is built from TRBV20-1 and TRBJ2-3; possibly TRBD1 for D (5 bases). This CDR3 spans 14 amino acids. Trimming removed 6 bases at V and 4 bases at J, with 17 bases between. Per the germline V gene, CDR1 is DFQATT and CDR2 is SNEGSKA (reference sequence). CDR3 in DNA: TGCAGTGCAGGGGCAGGGATCCGGCCAGATACGCAGTATTTT. Translating gives CSAGAGIRPDTQYF.

A few counts support this clonotype. This chain joins TRBV7-9 and TRBJ1-5; 7 bases are a match to TRBD1. With V trimmed by 5 bases and J by 7 bases, 2 bases remained unmatched. The CDR3 runs to 12 residues. Germline-derived CDR1 and CDR2 are SEHNR and FQNEAQ (reference sequence). The CDR3 is CASSIRGQPQHF. Written as DNA, the CDR3 is TGTGCCAGCAGCATCAGGGGGCAGCCCCAGCATTTT.

In this sample, this clonotype turned up many times. This chain links TRBV27 with TRBJ1-2; tentative D call: TRBD1 (5 bases). Germline CDR1 and CDR2: MNHEY and SMNVEV (reference sequence). The length of the CDR3 is 13 residues. Trimming removed 6 bases from V and 6 bases from J, with 14 bases in between. CDR3 nucleotides: TGTGCCAGCAGGTGGGGCAGTACAAATGGCTACACCTTC. It encodes CASRWGSTNGYTF.

This clonotype was counted between two and nine times. The rearrangement uses TRBV6-1 and TRBJ2-1; TRBD2 agrees at 11 bases. The V and J ends lost 6 bases and 5 bases, in that order; junction bases with no gene match: 3. CDR3 length equals 14 residues. Germline V lookup: CDR1 MNHNS, CDR2 SASEGT. CDR3 in amino acids: CASRGLAGNNEQFF. CDR3 coding DNA: TGTGCCAGCAGAGGACTAGCGGGCAACAATGAGCAGTTCTTC.

This clonotype appeared a few times. This chain links TRBV5-1 with TRBJ2-1; 9 bases align to TRBD2. V was clipped by 0 bases and J by 10 bases; unmatched bases: 5. This CDR3 has 14 amino acids. Germline CDR1 SGHRS, CDR2 YFSETQ. The CDR3 spells CASSLVGAGGEQFF. The CDR3, as DNA: TGCGCCAGCAGCTTGGTTGGCGCGGGAGGGGAGCAGTTCTTC.

The chain recombines TRBV3-1 with TRBJ2-5; D remains unclear. Germline V lookup: CDR1 LGHDT, CDR2 YNNKEL (reference sequence). Trimming took off 1 base at V and 5 bases at J, with 11 bases between the two ends. CDR3 length: 14 amino acids. CDR3 nucleotide sequence: TGTGCCAGCAGCCAAGTGATGGTGTCCGAGACCCAGTACTTC. Translated, it gives CASSQVMVSETQYF.

This clonotype was observed a few times. The chain joins TRBV28 to TRBJ1-2; 9 bases align to TRBD1. Unmatched junction bases numbered 8, after V lost 2 bases and J lost 4 bases. The CDR3 has 16 residues. Germline values: CDR1 MDHEN, CDR2 SYDVKM. The CDR3 bases are TGTGCCAGCAGTTTACCTCCGGGACAGGGCGCCTATGGCTACACCTTC. The encoded protein is CASSLPPGQGAYGYTF.

This clonotype was detected ten times or more. Since the CDR3 does not end with the conserved phenylalanine or tryptophan, this likely comes from a read error. The DNA is left out, because the CDR3 cannot be placed on it with certainty; the CDR3 is given as TCRdb lists it. This chain joins TRBV2 and TRBJ1-1; whether TRBD1, the table's D call, matches the DNA was not checked. Looked up from germline, CDR1 is SNHLY and CDR2 is FYNNEI. A total of 10 residues make up the CDR3, ends included. This chain's CDR3 is CASSTRQGKI.

The rearrangement uses TRBV9 and TRBJ2-7; unclear D gene. Trimming removed 2 bases at V and 7 bases at J, with 13 bases between. The germline gives CDR1 SGDLS, CDR2 YYNGEE. There are 13 residues in the CDR3. The CDR3 here is CASSVAPREEQYF. The CDR3 region has the DNA TGTGCCAGCAGCGTCGCCCCGCGAGAAGAGCAGTACTTC.

This clonotype was observed at least ten times. The genes are TRBV29-1 and TRBJ1-4, with a possible D match to TRBD1 (5 bases). CDR1 SQVTM and CDR2 ANQGSEA come from the germline V gene. The V end lost 7 bases, the J end lost 0 bases, and 9 bases lay between the germline ends. This CDR3 is 13 amino acids long. In DNA, the CDR3 is TGCAGCGCTGGGGGGACAACTAATGAAAAACTGTTTTTT. Translation: CSAGGTTNEKLFF.

The table lists this clonotype with a count of one. This chain links TRBV6-2 or TRBV6-3 with TRBJ2-2; TRBD1 might be the D (5 bases). The CDR3 is 20 residues long. V shed 7 bases and J shed 4 bases, with 31 bases lying between them. Per germline, CDR1 MNHEY and CDR2 SVGEGT. CDR3 region: CASIRPPIGQSSECTGELFF. Written as DNA, the CDR3 is TGTGCCAGCATCCGCCCCCCGATCGGACAAAGTTCAGAATGCACCGGGGAGCTGTTTTTT.

This clonotype has only a few counts. This chain connects TRBV3-1 to TRBJ2-1; perhaps TRBD2 as D (6 bases). Trimming removed 3 bases at V and 4 bases at J, with 13 bases between. The CDR3 totals 15 residues. Germline assignment: CDR1 LGHDT and CDR2 YNNKEL (reference sequence). The CDR3 DNA follows: TGTGCCAGCAGCCAGAACGCGGGGAGGTACAATGAGCAGTTCTTC. Its protein is CASSQNAGRYNEQFF.

This clonotype was seen at least ten times. The gene calls are TRBV20-1 and TRBJ1-2, with D perhaps TRBD1 (5 bases). The CDR3 extends over 12 amino acids. The V gene's germline CDR1 is DFQATT and CDR2 SNEGSKA (reference sequence). Trimming cost V 4 bases and J 4 bases, with 10 bases left between them. The DNA of the CDR3 is TGCAGTGCTACCGGGACGCTCTATGGCTACACCTTC. Its translation: CSATGTLYGYTF.

The chain recombines TRBV7-9 with TRBJ1-1; no clear D gene. Germline V gene sequence: CDR1 SEHNR, CDR2 FQNEAQ (reference sequence). V was pared by 3 bases and J by 7 bases, with 9 bases between. This CDR3 contains 12 residues. The CDR3 loop is CASSFTGLEAFF. CDR3 nucleotides: TGTGCCAGCAGCTTCACCGGGCTTGAAGCTTTCTTT. The full variable domain, its missing parts supplied by reference TRBV7-9 and TRBJ1-1, is DTGVSQNPRHKITKRGQNVTFRCDPISEHNRLYWYRQTLGQGPEFLTYFQNEAQLEKSRLLSDRFSAERPKGSFSTLEIQRTEQGDSAMYLCASSFTGLEAFFGQGTRLTVV.

This sequence joins TRBV20-1 and TRBJ2-5, with TRBD2 as a possible D gene (6 bases). CDR3 size: 13 residues. Per germline, CDR1 DFQATT and CDR2 SNEGSKA (reference sequence). V was pared by 6 bases and J by 3 bases, with 14 bases between. DNA of the CDR3: TGCAGTGCCGGCGGGGCCCAAAAAGAGACCCAGTACTTC. Its translation is CSAGGAQKETQYF.

This clonotype was detected ten times or more. The V call is TRBV13, the J call TRBJ2-5; the match to TRBD1 covers 8 bases. The V gene's germline CDR1 is PRHDT and CDR2 FYEKMQ (reference sequence). The CDR3 extends over 14 amino acids. V lost 5 bases to trimming and J lost 4 bases; unmatched junction nucleotides: 6. This CDR3 reads CASSLRTGTETQYF. CDR3 coding DNA: TGTGCCAGCAGCCTTCGGACAGGGACAGAGACCCAGTACTTC.

The chain joins TRBV10-3 to TRBJ2-3; 12 bases map to TRBD2. The germline gives CDR1 ENHRY, CDR2 SYGVKD. The length of the CDR3 is 17 residues. Germline trimming cut 6 bases from V and 2 bases from J; bases unmatched to any gene: 9. CDR3 residues: CAISSATSGGLTDTQYF. CDR3 bases: TGTGCCATCAGCTCCGCGACTAGCGGGGGACTCACAGATACGCAGTATTTT.